Listed below are T cell receptor beta chains from one sample, sequenced in a study of cytotoxic CD8 clonotypes in ibrutinib-treated CLL. Sequenced by immunoSEQ multiplex PCR; TCRdb stores in-frame clones only, minus some. The repertoire has about 300,000 clones, roughly 76% of them found once; the top ten carry roughly 5%. Material: PBMCs, obtained at disease progression, from a patient treated with ibrutinib. The source of these receptors is a human donor with chronic lymphocytic leukemia. The CDR3 runs from the conserved cysteine through the conserved F or W. The D gene is left open where the match is weak. Clone sizes are given selectively: once, few, many, or a class where the clone is expanded.

v_gene	j_gene	abundance	d_gene	CDR3nt	CDR3aa
TRBV4-1	TRBJ2-3	-	TRBD1	TGCGCCAGCAGCCAAAGCCGGGACAGGGGAGGAGGCACAGATACGCAGTATTTT	CASSQSRDRGGGTDTQYF
TRBV27	TRBJ1-5	-	-	TGTGCCAGCAGTTTAGGCGGGTACAATCAGCCCCAGCATTTT	CASSLGGYNQPQHF
TRBV7-3	TRBJ2-1	-	TRBD2	TGTGCCAGCAGCTGGGGACTAGCGGGATTCGATGAGCAGTTCTTC	CASSWGLAGFDEQFF
TRBV10-3	TRBJ2-1	-	TRBD2	TGTGCCACCTCCATCCCTAGCGGGAGCCACAATGAGCAGTTCTTC	CATSIPSGSHNEQFF
TRBV13	TRBJ2-2	-	-	TGTGCCAGCAGCTCAAGGGACCGAAATACCGGGGAGCTGTTTTTT	CASSSRDRNTGELFF
TRBV13	TRBJ2-3	once	TRBD1	TGTGCCAGCACCCCCGGGAGGACAGGGGGACCAGATACGCAGTATTTT	CASTPGRTGGPDTQYF
TRBV15	TRBJ2-6	-	-	TGTGCCACCAGCAGCAGGGGTTTCCCTGGGGCCAACGTCCTGACTTTC	CATSSRGFPGANVLTF
TRBV27	TRBJ1-3	-	-	TGTGCCAGCAGCTGGTCCTATGGGAACACCATATATTTT	CASSWSYGNTIYF
TRBV2	TRBJ2-1	-	-	TGTGCCAGTATGAGAGGGAACTACAATGAGCAGTTCTTC	CASMRGNYNEQFF
TRBV18	TRBJ1-4	-	-	TGTGCCAGCTCACCGCGAGGTAGGACACCAGCAACTAATGAAAAACTGTTTTTT	CASSPRGRTPATNEKLFF
TRBV9	TRBJ2-7	-	TRBD1	TGTGCCAGCAGCCCCCGGACAGGAAGGGGCTACGAGCAGTACTTC	CASSPRTGRGYEQYF
TRBV15	TRBJ2-7	-	-	TGTGCCACCAGCAGAGGGAGCGGTCCAACCTACGAGCAGTACTTC	CATSRGSGPTYEQYF
TRBV7-9	TRBJ1-4	-	-	TGTGCCAGCAGCTTAGTTGGGGGAGTCGATGAAAAACTGTTTTTT	CASSLVGGVDEKLFF
TRBV4-1	TRBJ1-2	-	TRBD1	TGCGCCAGCAGCCAAGAACGGACAGGGGTATATGGCTATGGCTACACCTTC	CASSQERTGVYGYGYTF
TRBV5-1	TRBJ1-1	-	TRBD1	TGCGCCAGCAGCTTGGTCTACAGGGGCACTGAAGCTTTCTTT	CASSLVYRGTEAFF
TRBV5-8	TRBJ1-1	-	TRBD1	TGTGCCAGCAGCTACAGGGGGGAAGCTTTCTTT	CASSYRGEAFF